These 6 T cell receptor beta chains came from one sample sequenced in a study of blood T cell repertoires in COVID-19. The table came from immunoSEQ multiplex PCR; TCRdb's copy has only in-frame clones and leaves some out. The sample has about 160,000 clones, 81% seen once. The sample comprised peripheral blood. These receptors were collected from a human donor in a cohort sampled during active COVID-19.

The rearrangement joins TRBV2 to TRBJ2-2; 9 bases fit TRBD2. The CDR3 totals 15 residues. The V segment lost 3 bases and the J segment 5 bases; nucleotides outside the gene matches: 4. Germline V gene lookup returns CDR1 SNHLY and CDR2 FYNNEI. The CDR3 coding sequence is TGTGCCAGCAGTGAGGGTAGCGGGAGAACCGGGGAGCTGTTTTTT. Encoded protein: CASSEGSGRTGELFF.

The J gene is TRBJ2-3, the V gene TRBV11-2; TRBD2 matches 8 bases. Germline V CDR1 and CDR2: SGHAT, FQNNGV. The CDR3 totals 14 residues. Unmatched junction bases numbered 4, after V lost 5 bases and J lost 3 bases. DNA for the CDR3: TGTGCCAGCAGCCCCCGGGAGGGTACAGATACGCAGTATTTT. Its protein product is CASSPREGTDTQYF.

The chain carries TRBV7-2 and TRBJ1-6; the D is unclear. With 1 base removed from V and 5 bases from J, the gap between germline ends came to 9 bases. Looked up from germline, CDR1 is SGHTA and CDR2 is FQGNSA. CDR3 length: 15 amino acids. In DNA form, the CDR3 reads TGTGCCAGCAGCTTAGGGCAGGCGAATAATTCACCCCTCCACTTT. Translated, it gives CASSLGQANNSPLHF.

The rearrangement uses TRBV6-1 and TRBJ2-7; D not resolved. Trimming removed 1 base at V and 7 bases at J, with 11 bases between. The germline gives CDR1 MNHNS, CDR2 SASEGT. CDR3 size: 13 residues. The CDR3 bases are TGTGCCAGCAGTGAAGACGGCAGAGGAGAGCAGTACTTC. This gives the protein CASSEDGRGEQYF.

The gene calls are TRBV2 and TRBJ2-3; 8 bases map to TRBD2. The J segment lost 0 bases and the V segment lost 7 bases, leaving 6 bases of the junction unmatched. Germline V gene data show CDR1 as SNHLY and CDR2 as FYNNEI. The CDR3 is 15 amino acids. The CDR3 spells CASKGTSPSTDTQYF. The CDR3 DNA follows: TGTGCCAGCAAGGGGACTAGTCCTAGCACAGATACGCAGTATTTT.

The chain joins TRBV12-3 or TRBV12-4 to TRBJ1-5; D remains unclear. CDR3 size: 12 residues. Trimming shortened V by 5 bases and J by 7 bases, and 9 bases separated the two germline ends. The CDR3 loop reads CASSDGGQPQHF. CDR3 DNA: TGTGCCAGCAGTGACGGAGGGCAGCCCCAGCATTTT.